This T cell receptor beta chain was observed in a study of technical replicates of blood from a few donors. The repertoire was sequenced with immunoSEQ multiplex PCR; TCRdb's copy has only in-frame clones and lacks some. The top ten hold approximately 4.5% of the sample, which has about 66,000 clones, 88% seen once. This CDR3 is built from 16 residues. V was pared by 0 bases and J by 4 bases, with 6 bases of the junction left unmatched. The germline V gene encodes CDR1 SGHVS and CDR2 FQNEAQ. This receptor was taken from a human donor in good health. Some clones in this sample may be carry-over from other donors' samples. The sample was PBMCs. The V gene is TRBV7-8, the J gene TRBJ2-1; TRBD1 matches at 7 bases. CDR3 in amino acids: CASSLAPRGLYNEQFF. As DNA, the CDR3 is TGTGCCAGCAGCTTAGCGCCTAGGGGGCTTTACAATGAGCAGTTCTTC.